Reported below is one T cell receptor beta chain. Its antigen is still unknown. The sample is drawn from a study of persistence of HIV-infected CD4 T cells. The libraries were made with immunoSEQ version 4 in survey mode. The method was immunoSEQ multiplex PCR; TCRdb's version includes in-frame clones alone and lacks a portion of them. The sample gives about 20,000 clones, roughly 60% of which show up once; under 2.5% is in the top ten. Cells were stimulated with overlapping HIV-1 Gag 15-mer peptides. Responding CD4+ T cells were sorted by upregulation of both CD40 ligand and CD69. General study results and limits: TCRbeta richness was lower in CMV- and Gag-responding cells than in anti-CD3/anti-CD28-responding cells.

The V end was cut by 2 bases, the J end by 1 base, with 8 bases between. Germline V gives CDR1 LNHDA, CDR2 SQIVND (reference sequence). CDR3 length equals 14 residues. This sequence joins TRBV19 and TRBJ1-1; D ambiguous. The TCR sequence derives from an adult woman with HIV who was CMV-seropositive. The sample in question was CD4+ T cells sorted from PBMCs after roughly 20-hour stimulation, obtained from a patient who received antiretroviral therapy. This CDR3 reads CASSILIQNTEAFF. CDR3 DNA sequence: TGTGCCAGTAGTATACTGATCCAGAACACTGAAGCTTTCTTT.